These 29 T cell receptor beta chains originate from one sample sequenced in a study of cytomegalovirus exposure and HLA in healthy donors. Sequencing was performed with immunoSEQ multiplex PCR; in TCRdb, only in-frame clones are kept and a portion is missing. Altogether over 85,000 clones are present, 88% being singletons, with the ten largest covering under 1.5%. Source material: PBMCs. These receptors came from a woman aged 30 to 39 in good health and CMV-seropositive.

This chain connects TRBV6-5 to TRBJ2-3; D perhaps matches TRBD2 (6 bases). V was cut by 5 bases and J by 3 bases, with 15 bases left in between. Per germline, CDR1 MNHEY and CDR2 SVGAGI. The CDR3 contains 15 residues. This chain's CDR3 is CASSRGTRSTDTQYF. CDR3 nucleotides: TGTGCCAGCAGTCGGGGGACCCGCTCTACAGATACGCAGTATTTT.

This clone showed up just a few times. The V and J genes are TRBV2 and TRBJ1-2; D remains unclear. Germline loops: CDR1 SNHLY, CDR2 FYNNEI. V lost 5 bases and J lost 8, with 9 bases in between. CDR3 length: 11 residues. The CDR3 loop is CASSQMRGYTF. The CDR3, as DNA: TGTGCCAGCAGTCAGATGAGGGGCTACACCTTC. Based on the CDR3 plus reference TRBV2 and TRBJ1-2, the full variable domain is EPEVTQTPSHQVTQMGQEVILRCVPISNHLYFYWYRQILGQKVEFLVSFYNNEISEKSEIFDDQFSVERPDGSNFTLKIRSTKLEDSAMYFCASSQMRGYTFGSGTRLTVV.

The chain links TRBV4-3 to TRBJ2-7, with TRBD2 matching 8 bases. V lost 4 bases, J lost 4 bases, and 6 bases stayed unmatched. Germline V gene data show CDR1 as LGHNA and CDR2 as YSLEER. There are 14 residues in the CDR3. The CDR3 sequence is CASSPNVAGYEQYF. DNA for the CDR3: TGCGCCAGCAGCCCTAATGTAGCGGGGTACGAGCAGTACTTC.

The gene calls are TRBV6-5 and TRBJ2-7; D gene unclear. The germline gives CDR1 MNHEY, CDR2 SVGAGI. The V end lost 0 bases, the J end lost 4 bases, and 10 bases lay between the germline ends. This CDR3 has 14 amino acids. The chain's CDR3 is CASSYSTGRYEQYF. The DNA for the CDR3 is TGTGCCAGCAGTTACTCGACGGGTAGATACGAGCAGTACTTC.

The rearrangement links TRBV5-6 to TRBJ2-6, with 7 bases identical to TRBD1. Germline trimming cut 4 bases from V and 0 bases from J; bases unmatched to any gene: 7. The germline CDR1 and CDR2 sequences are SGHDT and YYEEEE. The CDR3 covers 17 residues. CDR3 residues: CASSPGTASSGANVLTF. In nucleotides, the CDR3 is TGTGCCAGCAGCCCTGGGACAGCGAGCTCTGGGGCCAACGTCCTGACTTTC.

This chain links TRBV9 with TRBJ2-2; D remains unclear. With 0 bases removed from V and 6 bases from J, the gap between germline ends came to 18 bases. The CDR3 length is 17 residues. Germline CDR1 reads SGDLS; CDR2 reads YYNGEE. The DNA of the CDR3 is TGTGCCAGCAGCGTAGAACCGGTTTCGATTCAATCCGGGGAGCTGTTTTTT. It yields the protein CASSVEPVSIQSGELFF.

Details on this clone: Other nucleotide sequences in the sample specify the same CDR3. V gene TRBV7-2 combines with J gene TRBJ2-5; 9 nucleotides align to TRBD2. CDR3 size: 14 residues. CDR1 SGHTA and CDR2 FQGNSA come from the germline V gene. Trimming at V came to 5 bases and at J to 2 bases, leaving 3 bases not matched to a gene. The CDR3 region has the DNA TGTGCCAGCAGCCCCGGACTAGCGCAAGAGACCCAGTACTTC. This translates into CASSPGLAQETQYF. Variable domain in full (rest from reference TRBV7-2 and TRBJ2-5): GAGVSQSPSNKVTEKGKDVELRCDPISGHTALYWYRQSLGQGLEFLIYFQGNSAPDKSGLPSDRFSAERTGGSVSTLTIQRTQQEDSAVYLCASSPGLAQETQYFGPGTRLLVL.

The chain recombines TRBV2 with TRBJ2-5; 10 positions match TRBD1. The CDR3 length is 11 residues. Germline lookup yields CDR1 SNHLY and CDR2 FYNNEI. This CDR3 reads CVDRGPETQYF. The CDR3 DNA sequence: TGTGTCGACAGGGGGCCGGAGACCCAGTACTTC.

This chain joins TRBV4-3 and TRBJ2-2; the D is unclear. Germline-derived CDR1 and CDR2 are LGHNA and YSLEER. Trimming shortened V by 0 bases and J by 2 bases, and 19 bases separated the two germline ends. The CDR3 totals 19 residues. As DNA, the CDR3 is TGCGCCAGCAGCCAAGAATTTTCAGGTTCATTATTTAACACCGGGGAGCTGTTTTTT. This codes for CASSQEFSGSLFNTGELFF.

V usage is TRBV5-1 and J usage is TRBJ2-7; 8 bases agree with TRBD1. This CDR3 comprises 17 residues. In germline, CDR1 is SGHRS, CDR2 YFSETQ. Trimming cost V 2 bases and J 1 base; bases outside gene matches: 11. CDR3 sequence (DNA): TGCGCCAGCAGCTTCCAGGGGGCAATGAGCAAATCCTACGAGCAGTACTTC. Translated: CASSFQGAMSKSYEQYF. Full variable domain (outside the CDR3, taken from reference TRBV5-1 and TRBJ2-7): KAGVTQTPRYLIKTRGQQVTLSCSPISGHRSVSWYQQTPGQGLQFLFEYFSETQRNKGNFPGRFSGRQFSNSRSEMNVSTLELGDSALYLCASSFQGAMSKSYEQYFGPGTRLTVT.

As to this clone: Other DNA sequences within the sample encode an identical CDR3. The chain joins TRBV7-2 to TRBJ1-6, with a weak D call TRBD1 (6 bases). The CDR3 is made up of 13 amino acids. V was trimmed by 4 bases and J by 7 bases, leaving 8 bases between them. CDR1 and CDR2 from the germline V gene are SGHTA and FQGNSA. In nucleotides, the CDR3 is TGTGCCAGCAGCTCCCAGGGGAATTCACCCCTCCACTTT. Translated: CASSSQGNSPLHF.

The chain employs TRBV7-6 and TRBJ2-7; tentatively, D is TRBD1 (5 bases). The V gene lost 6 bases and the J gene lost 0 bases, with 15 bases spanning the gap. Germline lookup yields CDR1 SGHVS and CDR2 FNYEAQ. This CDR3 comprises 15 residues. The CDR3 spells CASSPDRPISYEQYF. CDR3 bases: TGTGCCAGCAGTCCTGACAGACCCATCTCCTACGAGCAGTACTTC.

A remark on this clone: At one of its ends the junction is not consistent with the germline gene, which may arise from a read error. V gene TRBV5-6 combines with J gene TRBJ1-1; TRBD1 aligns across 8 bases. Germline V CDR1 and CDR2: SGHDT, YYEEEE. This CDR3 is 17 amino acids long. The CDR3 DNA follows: TGTGCCAGCAACTTGGACAGGGAACGGGATGGGAACACTGAAGCTTTCTTT. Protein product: CASNLDRERDGNTEAFF. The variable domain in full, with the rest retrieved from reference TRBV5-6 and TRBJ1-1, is DAGVTQSPTHLIKTRGQQVTLRCSPKSGHDTVSWYQQALGQGPQFIFQYYEEEERQRGNFPDRFSGHQFPNYSSELNVNALLLGDSALYLCASNLDRERDGNTEAFFGQGTRLTVV.

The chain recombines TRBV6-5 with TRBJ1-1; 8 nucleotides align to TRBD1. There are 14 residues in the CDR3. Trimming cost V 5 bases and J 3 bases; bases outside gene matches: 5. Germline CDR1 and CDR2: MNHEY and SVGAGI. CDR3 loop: CASSGRGRDTEAFF. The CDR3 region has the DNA TGTGCCAGCAGTGGCAGGGGGCGTGACACTGAAGCTTTCTTT.

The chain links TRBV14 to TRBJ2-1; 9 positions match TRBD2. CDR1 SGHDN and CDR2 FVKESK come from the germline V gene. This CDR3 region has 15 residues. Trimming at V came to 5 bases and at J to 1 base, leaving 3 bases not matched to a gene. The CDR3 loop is CASSALAGSYNEQFF. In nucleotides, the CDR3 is TGTGCCAGCAGCGCCCTAGCGGGGTCCTACAATGAGCAGTTCTTC.

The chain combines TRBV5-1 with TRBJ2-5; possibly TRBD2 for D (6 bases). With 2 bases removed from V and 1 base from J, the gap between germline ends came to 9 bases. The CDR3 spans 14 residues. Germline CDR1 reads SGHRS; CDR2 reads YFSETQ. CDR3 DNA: TGCGCCAGCAGCTTTATCGGGGGCCAAGAGACCCAGTACTTC. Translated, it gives CASSFIGGQETQYF.

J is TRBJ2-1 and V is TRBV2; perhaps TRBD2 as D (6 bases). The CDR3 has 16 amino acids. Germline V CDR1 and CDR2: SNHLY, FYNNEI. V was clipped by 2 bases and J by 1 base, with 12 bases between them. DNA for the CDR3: TGTGCCAGCAGTGAACGGGGGAGTAGATCCTACAATGAGCAGTTCTTC. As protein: CASSERGSRSYNEQFF. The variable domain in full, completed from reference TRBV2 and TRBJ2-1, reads EPEVTQTPSHQVTQMGQEVILRCVPISNHLYFYWYRQILGQKVEFLVSFYNNEISEKSEIFDDQFSVERPDGSNFTLKIRSTKLEDSAMYFCASSERGSRSYNEQFFGPGTRLTVL.

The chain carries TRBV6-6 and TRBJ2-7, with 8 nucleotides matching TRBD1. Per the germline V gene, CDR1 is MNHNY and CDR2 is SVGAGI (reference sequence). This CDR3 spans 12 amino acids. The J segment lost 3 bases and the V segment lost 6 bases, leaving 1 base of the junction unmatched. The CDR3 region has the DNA TGTGCCAGCAGCGACAGGGGCTACGAGCAGTACTTC. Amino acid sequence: CASSDRGYEQYF.

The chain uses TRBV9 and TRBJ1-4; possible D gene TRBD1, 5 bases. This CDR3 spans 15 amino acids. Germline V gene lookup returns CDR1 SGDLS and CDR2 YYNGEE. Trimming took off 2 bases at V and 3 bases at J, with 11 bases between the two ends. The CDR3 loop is CASSVSPQANEKLFF. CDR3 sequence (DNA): TGTGCCAGCAGCGTCTCTCCACAGGCTAATGAAAAACTGTTTTTT.

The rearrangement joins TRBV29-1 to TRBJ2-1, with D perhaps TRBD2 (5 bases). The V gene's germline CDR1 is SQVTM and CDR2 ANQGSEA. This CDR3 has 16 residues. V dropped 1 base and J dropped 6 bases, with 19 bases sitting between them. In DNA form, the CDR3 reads TGCAGCGTTGAAGCCCCTAGGGAGAGGATGAGCAATGAGCAGTTCTTC. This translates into CSVEAPRERMSNEQFF.

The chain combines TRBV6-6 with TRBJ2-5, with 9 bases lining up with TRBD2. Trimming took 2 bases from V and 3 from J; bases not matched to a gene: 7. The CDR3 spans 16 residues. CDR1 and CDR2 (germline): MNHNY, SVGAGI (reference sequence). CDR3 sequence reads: CASSYGGGGGKETQYF. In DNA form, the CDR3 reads TGTGCCAGCAGTTACGGCGGGGGGGGCGGAAAAGAGACCCAGTACTTC.

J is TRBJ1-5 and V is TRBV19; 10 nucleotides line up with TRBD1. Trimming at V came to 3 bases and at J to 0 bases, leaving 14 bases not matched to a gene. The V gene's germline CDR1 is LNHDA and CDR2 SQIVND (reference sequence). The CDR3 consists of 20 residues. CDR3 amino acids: CASSMWDRGMRRTSNQPQHF. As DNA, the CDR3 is TGTGCCAGTAGTATGTGGGACAGGGGTATGAGACGAACTAGCAATCAGCCCCAGCATTTT.

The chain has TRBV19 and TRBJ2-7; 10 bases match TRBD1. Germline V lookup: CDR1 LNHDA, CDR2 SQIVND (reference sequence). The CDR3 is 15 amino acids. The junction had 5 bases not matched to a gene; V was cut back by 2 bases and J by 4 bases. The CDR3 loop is CASSISTGGPYEQYF. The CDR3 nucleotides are TGTGCCAGTAGTATATCGACAGGGGGCCCTTACGAGCAGTACTTC.

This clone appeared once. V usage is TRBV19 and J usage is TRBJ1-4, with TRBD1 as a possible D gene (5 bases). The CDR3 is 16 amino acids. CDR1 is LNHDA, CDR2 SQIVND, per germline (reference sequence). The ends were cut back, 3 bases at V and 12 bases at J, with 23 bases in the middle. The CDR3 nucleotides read TGTGCCAGTAGTATCGCCCTGAGTCAGGGATCAAGGCAACTGTTTTTT. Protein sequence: CASSIALSQGSRQLFF.

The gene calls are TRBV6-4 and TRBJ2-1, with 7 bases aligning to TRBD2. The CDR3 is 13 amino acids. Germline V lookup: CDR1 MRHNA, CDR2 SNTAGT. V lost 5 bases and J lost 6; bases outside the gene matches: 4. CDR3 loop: CASSRLAGNEQFF. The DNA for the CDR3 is TGTGCCAGCAGTAGACTAGCAGGCAATGAGCAGTTCTTC.

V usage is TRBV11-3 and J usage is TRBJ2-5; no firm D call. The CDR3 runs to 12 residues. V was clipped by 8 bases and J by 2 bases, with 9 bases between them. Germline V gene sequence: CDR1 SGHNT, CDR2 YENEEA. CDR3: CASSPGQETQYF. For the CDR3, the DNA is TGTGCCAGCTCCCCCGGTCAAGAGACCCAGTACTTC.

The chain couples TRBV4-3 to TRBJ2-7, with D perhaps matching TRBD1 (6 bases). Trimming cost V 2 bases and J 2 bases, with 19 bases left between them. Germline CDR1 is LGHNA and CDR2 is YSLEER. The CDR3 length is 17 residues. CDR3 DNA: TGCGCCAGCAGCCAAACTTTCCTCGGACAGACAACCTACGAGCAGTACTTC. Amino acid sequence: CASSQTFLGQTTYEQYF.

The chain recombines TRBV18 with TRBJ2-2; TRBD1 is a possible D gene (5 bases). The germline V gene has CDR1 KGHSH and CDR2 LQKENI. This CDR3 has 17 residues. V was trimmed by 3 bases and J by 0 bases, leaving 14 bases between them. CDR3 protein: CASSPGRVGSNTGELFF. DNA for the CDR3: TGTGCCAGCTCACCTGGCAGGGTGGGTTCGAACACCGGGGAGCTGTTTTTT.

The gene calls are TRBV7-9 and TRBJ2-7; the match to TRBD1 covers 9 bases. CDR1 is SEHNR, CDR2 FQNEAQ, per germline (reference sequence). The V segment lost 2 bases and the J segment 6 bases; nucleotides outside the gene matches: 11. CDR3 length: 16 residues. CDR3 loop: CASSLSSRDRVGEQYF. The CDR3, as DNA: TGTGCCAGCAGCTTAAGTTCAAGGGACAGGGTCGGCGAGCAGTACTTC.